One sample yielded the 29 T cell receptor beta chains listed below, sequenced in a study of CD8+ T cells in alopecia areata. The treatment: oral pan-JAK inhibitor, 5-10 mg twice daily. cDNA serving as the sequencing template came from extracted, reverse transcribed RNA. TCRdb keeps only in-frame clones here, not all; method: immunoSEQ multiplex PCR. The sample contains under 250,000 clones, 66% of which appear only once. Material: CD4+ T cells sorted from blood, obtained around week 46, from a patient treated with tofacitinib. All receptors come from a human donor with alopecia areata.

CDR3 amino acids: CAWSVTSDQPQHF. DNA for the CDR3: TGTGCCTGGAGTGTCACATCTGATCAGCCCCAGCATTTT. The rearrangement links TRBV30 to TRBJ1-5; D call uncertain. Per germline, CDR1 GTSNPN and CDR2 SVGIG (reference sequence). V gave up 0 bases and J gave up 5 bases, with 8 bases separating them. This CDR3 contains 13 residues.

This clone has more than one count but fewer than ten. V usage is TRBV10-3 and J usage is TRBJ2-7, with a possible D match to TRBD1 (5 bases). The CDR3 extends over 13 amino acids. Between the trimmed V and J ends, which lost 3 bases and 5 bases, there was a span of 11 bases. Germline CDR1 ENHRY, CDR2 SYGVKD. The CDR3 loop reads CAISDEPGHEQYF. The CDR3 DNA is TGTGCCATCAGTGACGAGCCAGGGCACGAGCAGTACTTC.

The chain has TRBV6-6 and TRBJ2-7, with D possibly matching TRBD1 (5 bases). Per germline, CDR1 MNHNY and CDR2 SVGAGI (reference sequence). V lost 2 bases and J lost 7, with 21 bases in between. The CDR3 consists of 16 residues. CDR3 nucleotides: TGTGCCAGCAGTTACCCGCGTACCAGGGTCCCTGGAGAGCAGTACTTC. It yields the protein CASSYPRTRVPGEQYF.

The V and J genes are TRBV27 and TRBJ1-2; D uncertain. This CDR3 has 13 residues. Germline V lookup: CDR1 MNHEY, CDR2 SMNVEV (reference sequence). The ends were cut back, 0 bases at V and 6 bases at J, with 8 bases in the middle. CDR3 sequence reads: CASSLSRADGYTF. CDR3 nucleotides: TGTGCCAGCAGTTTATCGAGGGCTGATGGCTACACCTTC.

The chain is built from TRBV30 and TRBJ2-3, with D hard to call. Per germline, CDR1 GTSNPN and CDR2 SVGIG (reference sequence). This CDR3 is built from 13 residues. Trimming cost V 4 bases and J 7 bases, with 15 bases left between them. The CDR3 loop reads CAWNNQVVYTQYF. As DNA, the CDR3 is TGTGCCTGGAATAATCAGGTTGTTTATACGCAGTATTTT.

This clone was detected only once. The chain uses TRBV4-2 and TRBJ2-5; 9 nucleotides match TRBD1. CDR1 is LGHNA, CDR2 YNFKEQ, per germline. The CDR3 is 13 amino acids. V trimming: 4 bases; J trimming: 7 bases; junction bases outside the gene matches: 4. This CDR3 is CASSPGQGRTQYF. As DNA, the CDR3 is TGTGCCAGCAGCCCCGGACAGGGGCGGACCCAGTACTTC.

The V gene is TRBV2, the J gene TRBJ2-1; D might be TRBD1 (5 bases). Germline V gene data show CDR1 as SNHLY and CDR2 as FYNNEI. The CDR3 loop spans 15 amino acids. With 5 bases removed from V and 3 bases from J, the gap between germline ends came to 14 bases. The CDR3 sequence is CASSPGHKGYNEQFF. Here the CDR3 DNA reads TGTGCCAGCAGTCCCGGACATAAGGGCTACAATGAGCAGTTCTTC.

V and J are TRBV18 and TRBJ2-7, with 9 bases lining up with TRBD1. CDR1 is KGHSH and CDR2 is LQKENI in the germline V gene. CDR3 length: 15 residues. Trimming took 3 bases from V and 3 from J; bases not matched to a gene: 6. In nucleotides, the CDR3 is TGTGCCAGCTCACCGTCGGGACAGGGCAACTACGAGCAGTACTTC. Protein sequence: CASSPSGQGNYEQYF.

This chain joins TRBV10-2 and TRBJ2-3; no definite D call. The CDR3 runs to 14 residues. The germline V and J ends were trimmed by 4 bases and 0 bases, with 8 bases remaining between them. The germline V gene has CDR1 WSHSY and CDR2 SAAADI. The CDR3, as DNA: TGCGCCAGCAGTGGCTCGACTAGCACAGATACGCAGTATTTT. As protein: CASSGSTSTDTQYF.

The chain combines TRBV27 with TRBJ2-7; TRBD1 agrees at 9 bases. Germline V CDR1 and CDR2: MNHEY, SMNVEV (reference sequence). This CDR3 is built from 14 residues. V shed 9 bases and J 0 bases; nucleotides not matched to a gene: 6. CDR3: CARDTGGASYEQYF. CDR3 in DNA: TGTGCCAGGGATACAGGGGGCGCCTCCTACGAGCAGTACTTC.

In DNA form, the CDR3 reads TGTGCCAGCAGCTTAGATCGGCTAGCGAATGAGCAGTTCTTC. Encoded protein: CASSLDRLANEQFF. The rearrangement joins TRBV11-2 to TRBJ2-1, with D perhaps matching TRBD2 (6 bases). The CDR3 has 14 residues. Germline CDR1 SGHAT, CDR2 FQNNGV. V lost 0 bases and J 7 bases, leaving 10 bases between the germline ends.

This sequence joins TRBV11-2 and TRBJ1-2; D unclear. Per germline, CDR1 SGHAT and CDR2 FQNNGV. There are 13 residues in the CDR3. Trimming left V 7 bases short and J 7 bases short, with 16 bases between. The CDR3 nucleotides are TGTGCCAGCAACCCTGGACCGTCTTCTGGCTACACCTTC. It is translated as CASNPGPSSGYTF.

CDR3 nucleotide sequence: TGTGCCAGCAGCCAAGATCGGGGCATTCAGTACTTC. This sequence encodes CASSQDRGIQYF. The V call is TRBV14, the J call TRBJ2-4, with a possible D match to TRBD2 (5 bases). Germline CDR1 is SGHDN and CDR2 is FVKESK. This CDR3 has 12 residues. Deletions cut 0 bases from V and 9 bases from J, with 6 bases between.

The chain recombines TRBV4-3 with TRBJ1-5, with unresolved D. Trimming took 0 bases from V and 4 from J, leaving 10 bases between them. The germline gives CDR1 LGHNA, CDR2 YSLEER. The CDR3 covers 15 residues. The CDR3 DNA follows: TGCGCCAGCAGCCAAGATCAAGGGCATAATCAGCCCCAGCATTTT. Translating it yields CASSQDQGHNQPQHF.

The chain employs TRBV23-1 and TRBJ2-7; the match to TRBD1 covers 7 bases. TRBV23-1 is an ORF, with its function uncertain. The CDR3 loop spans 17 amino acids. Trimming cost V 0 bases and J 2 bases; bases outside gene matches: 10. In DNA, the CDR3 is TGCGCCAGCAGTCAATCAATCGACAGGGAAGAAACCTACGAGCAGTACTTC. Translating gives CASSQSIDREETYEQYF.

This sequence joins TRBV29-1 and TRBJ1-1; D remains ambiguous. The CDR3 spans 11 residues. Between the trimmed V and J ends, which lost 4 bases and 5 bases, there was a span of 8 bases. The germline V gene encodes CDR1 SQVTM and CDR2 ANQGSEA. The CDR3 loop reads CSVARTTEAFF. The CDR3 DNA is TGCAGCGTTGCTCGAACAACTGAAGCTTTCTTT.

A remark on this clone: The sample has other DNA sequences that encode this CDR3 too. The chain joins TRBV28 to TRBJ1-2, with D unresolved. Trimming took off 3 bases at V and 7 bases at J, with 6 bases between the two ends. Germline CDR1 and CDR2: MDHEN and SYDVKM. The CDR3 spans 11 residues. As DNA, the CDR3 is TGTGCCAGCAGTTTCGGACTTGGCTACACCTTC. The encoded protein is CASSFGLGYTF.

The rearrangement uses TRBV11-2 and TRBJ2-3, with D possibly being TRBD2 (5 bases). V was cut by 0 bases and J by 4 bases, with 8 bases left in between. The CDR3 has 14 residues. Germline loops: CDR1 SGHAT, CDR2 FQNNGV. The CDR3 is CASSLDLRADTQYF. The CDR3 nucleotides are TGTGCCAGCAGCTTAGATTTGAGGGCAGATACGCAGTATTTT.

The chain recombines TRBV7-9 with TRBJ2-1; 7 positions match TRBD2. The V gene's germline CDR1 is SEHNR and CDR2 FQNEAQ (reference sequence). The CDR3 runs to 14 residues. After removal of 1 base from V and 5 bases from J, the junction contained 2 bases not matched to a gene. The CDR3 nucleotides are TGTGCCAGCAGCTTAGGACTAGCCGACAATGAGCAGTTCTTC. Translation: CASSLGLADNEQFF.

In regard to this clone: Other DNA sequences in this sample translate to the same CDR3. Here the CDR3 reads CASSVGNQPQHF. In DNA, the CDR3 is TGTGCCAGCAGTGTGGGTAATCAGCCCCAGCATTTT. The chain combines TRBV25-1 with TRBJ1-5, with D unclear. Deletions cut 4 bases from V and 4 bases from J, with 5 bases between. Germline V CDR1 and CDR2: MGHDK, SYGVNS. The CDR3 is 12 amino acids.

The V and J genes are TRBV7-9 and TRBJ1-6; 8 bases map to TRBD1. Per the germline V gene, CDR1 is SEHNR and CDR2 is FQNEAQ (reference sequence). This CDR3 contains 16 residues. V lost 7 bases, J lost 7 bases, and 12 bases stayed unmatched. This CDR3 is CASTLERDRKNSPLHF. DNA of the CDR3: TGTGCCAGCACCCTAGAGAGGGACAGGAAAAATTCACCCCTCCACTTT. The full variable domain, rest sourced from reference TRBV7-9 and TRBJ1-6, is DTGVSQNPRHKITKRGQNVTFRCDPISEHNRLYWYRQTLGQGPEFLTYFQNEAQLEKSRLLSDRFSAERPKGSFSTLEIQRTEQGDSAMYLCASTLERDRKNSPLHFGNGTRLTVT.

The chain carries TRBV27 and TRBJ1-1, with 8 bases matching TRBD1. The V segment lost 2 bases and the J segment 4 bases; nucleotides outside the gene matches: 3. The CDR3 has 14 residues. Per the germline V gene, CDR1 is MNHEY and CDR2 is SMNVEV (reference sequence). The CDR3 loop is CASSLADRGTEAFF. The DNA for the CDR3 is TGTGCCAGCAGTTTAGCTGACAGGGGCACTGAAGCTTTCTTT.

The chain is built from TRBV7-9 and TRBJ1-1; D might be TRBD1 (6 bases). From germline, CDR1 is SEHNR and CDR2 FQNEAQ (reference sequence). Trimming removed 7 bases at V and 4 bases at J, with 13 bases between. The CDR3 runs 13 residues. CDR3 DNA: TGTGCCAGCACATCAGGAGGGGGCACTGAAGCTTTCTTT. Residues: CASTSGGGTEAFF.

This rearrangement joins TRBV6-5 to TRBJ1-5; D is uncertain. CDR1 is MNHEY, CDR2 SVGAGI, per germline. The ends were cut back, 0 bases at V and 5 bases at J, with 5 bases in the middle. The CDR3 runs to 13 residues. The CDR3 DNA reads TGTGCCAGCAGTTACTCCAAGGATCAGCCCCAGCATTTT. As protein: CASSYSKDQPQHF.

The chain is built from TRBV28 and TRBJ1-1, with D uncertain. CDR1 MDHEN and CDR2 SYDVKM come from the germline V gene. The length of the CDR3 is 14 residues. V was clipped by 8 bases and J by 1 base, with 14 bases between them. CDR3 nucleotide sequence: TGTGCCAGCGGCACTGAGGCCGGGAACACTGAAGCTTTCTTT. Translating gives CASGTEAGNTEAFF.

V usage is TRBV6-1 and J usage is TRBJ2-7; D is unclear. Trimming cost V 8 bases and J 4 bases, with 15 bases left between them. CDR1 MNHNS and CDR2 SASEGT come from the germline V gene. The CDR3 contains 13 residues. The CDR3 region is CASSEQRGYEQYF. The DNA for the CDR3 is TGTGCCAGCTCTGAACAGCGCGGATACGAGCAGTACTTC.

This clone appeared once. V and J are TRBV5-6 and TRBJ1-1, with no clear D. Germline V gene lookup returns CDR1 SGHDT and CDR2 YYEEEE. The CDR3 totals 14 residues. The V end lost 4 bases, the J end lost 0 bases, and 10 bases lay between the germline ends. The CDR3 is CASSQNTVNTEAFF. The CDR3 DNA is TGTGCCAGCAGCCAGAATACAGTGAACACTGAAGCTTTCTTT.

This clone was detected a few times. The chain has TRBV29-1 and TRBJ1-2; the D gene is possibly TRBD1 (6 bases). Deletions cut 0 bases from V and 1 base from J, with 24 bases between. This CDR3 has 19 residues. Germline V CDR1 and CDR2: SQVTM, ANQGSEA. DNA for the CDR3: TGCAGCGTTGAAGATCGGACGGACAGTTTTATTGATCTTAACTATGGCTACACCTTC. It is translated as CSVEDRTDSFIDLNYGYTF.

As to this clone: Other nucleotide sequences from this sample produce the same CDR3. The chain employs TRBV29-1 and TRBJ2-7, with a tentative D call TRBD1 (6 bases). Deletions cut 4 bases from V and 1 base from J, with 11 bases between. Germline V CDR1 and CDR2: SQVTM, ANQGSEA. The CDR3 runs 13 residues. CDR3 bases: TGCAGCGTTGCTCGACAGGCATCCTACGAGCAGTACTTC. It specifies CSVARQASYEQYF.